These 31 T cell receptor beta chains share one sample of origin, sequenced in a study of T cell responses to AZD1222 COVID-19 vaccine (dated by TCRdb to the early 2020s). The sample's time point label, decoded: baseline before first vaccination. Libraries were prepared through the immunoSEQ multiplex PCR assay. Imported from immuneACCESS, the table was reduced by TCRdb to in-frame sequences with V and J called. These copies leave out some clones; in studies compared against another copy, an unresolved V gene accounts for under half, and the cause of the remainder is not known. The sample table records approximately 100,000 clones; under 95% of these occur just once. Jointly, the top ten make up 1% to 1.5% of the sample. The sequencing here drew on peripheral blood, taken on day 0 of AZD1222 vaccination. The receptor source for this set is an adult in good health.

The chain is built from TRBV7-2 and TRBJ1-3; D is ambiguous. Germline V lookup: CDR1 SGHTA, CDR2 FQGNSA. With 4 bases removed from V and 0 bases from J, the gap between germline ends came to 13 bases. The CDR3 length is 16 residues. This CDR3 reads CASSSRPTYSGNTIYF. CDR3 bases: TGTGCCAGCAGCTCACGACCGACTTACTCTGGAAACACCATATATTTT. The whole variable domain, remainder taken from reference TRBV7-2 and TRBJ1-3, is GAGVSQSPSNKVTEKGKDVELRCDPISGHTALYWYRQSLGQGLEFLIYFQGNSAPDKSGLPSDRFSAERTGGSVSTLTIQRTQQEDSAVYLCASSSRPTYSGNTIYFGEGSWLTVV.

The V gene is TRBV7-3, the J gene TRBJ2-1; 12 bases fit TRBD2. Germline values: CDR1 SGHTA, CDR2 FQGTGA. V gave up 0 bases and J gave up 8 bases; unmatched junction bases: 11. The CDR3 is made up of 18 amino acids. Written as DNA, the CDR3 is TGTGCCAGCAGCTTAACGCGGCGGGCTAGCGGGAGGGTCGATGAGCAGTTCTTC. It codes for CASSLTRRASGRVDEQFF.

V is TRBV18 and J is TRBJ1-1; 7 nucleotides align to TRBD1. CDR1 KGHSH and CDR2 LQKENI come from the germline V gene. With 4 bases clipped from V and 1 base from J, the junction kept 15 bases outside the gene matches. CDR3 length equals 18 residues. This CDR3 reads CASSQTGEALGRNTEAFF. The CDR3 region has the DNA TGTGCCAGCTCACAAACAGGGGAGGCTTTGGGAAGGAACACTGAAGCTTTCTTT.

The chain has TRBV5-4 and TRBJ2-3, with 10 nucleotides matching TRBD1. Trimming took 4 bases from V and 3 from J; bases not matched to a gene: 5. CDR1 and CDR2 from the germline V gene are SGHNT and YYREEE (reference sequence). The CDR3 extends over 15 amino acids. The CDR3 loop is CASSPPGQGTDTQYF. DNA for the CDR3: TGTGCCAGCAGCCCACCGGGACAGGGGACAGATACGCAGTATTTT.

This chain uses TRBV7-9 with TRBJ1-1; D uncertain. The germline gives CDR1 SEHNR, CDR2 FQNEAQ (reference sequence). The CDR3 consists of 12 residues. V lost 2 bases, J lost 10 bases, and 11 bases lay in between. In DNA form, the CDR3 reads TGTGCCAGCAGCTTAAGGATTTCTGGAGCTTTCTTT. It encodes CASSLRISGAFF.

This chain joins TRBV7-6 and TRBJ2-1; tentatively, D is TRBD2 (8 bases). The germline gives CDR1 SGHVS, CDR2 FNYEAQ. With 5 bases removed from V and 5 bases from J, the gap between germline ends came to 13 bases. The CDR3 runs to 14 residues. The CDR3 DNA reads TGTGCCAGCAGCCTTAGCGGGACAGACAATGAGCAGTTCTTC. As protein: CASSLSGTDNEQFF. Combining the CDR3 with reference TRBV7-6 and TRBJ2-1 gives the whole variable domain GAGVSQSPRYKVTKRGQDVALRCDPISGHVSLYWYRQALGQGPEFLTYFNYEAQQDKSGLPNDRFSAERPEGSISTLTIQRTEQRDSAMYRCASSLSGTDNEQFFGPGTRLTVL.

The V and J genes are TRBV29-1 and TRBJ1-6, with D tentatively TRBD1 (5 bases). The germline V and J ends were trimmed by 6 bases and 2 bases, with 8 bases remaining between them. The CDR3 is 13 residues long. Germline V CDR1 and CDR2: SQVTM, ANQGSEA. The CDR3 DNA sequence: TGCAGCGTAGGACAAACCTATAATTCACCCCTCCACTTT. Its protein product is CSVGQTYNSPLHF.

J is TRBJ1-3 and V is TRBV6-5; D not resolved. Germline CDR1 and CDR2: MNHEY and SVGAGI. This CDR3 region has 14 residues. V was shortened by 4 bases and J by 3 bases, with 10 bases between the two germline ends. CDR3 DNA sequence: TGTGCCAGCAGTTTCGCTAACAGTGGAAACACCATATATTTT. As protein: CASSFANSGNTIYF.

This CDR3 is CASTLGGSAGANVLTF. As DNA, the CDR3 is TGTGCCAGCACCCTTGGAGGGTCGGCTGGGGCCAACGTCCTGACTTTC. This chain joins TRBV28 and TRBJ2-6; weak D call: TRBD2 (6 bases). The CDR3 spans 16 residues. With 7 bases removed from V and 2 bases from J, the gap between germline ends came to 15 bases. Germline V lookup: CDR1 MDHEN, CDR2 SYDVKM.

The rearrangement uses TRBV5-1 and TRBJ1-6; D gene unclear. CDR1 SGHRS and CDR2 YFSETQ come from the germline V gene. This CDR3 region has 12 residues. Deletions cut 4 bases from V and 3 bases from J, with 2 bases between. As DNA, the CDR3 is TGCGCCAGCAGCCTCTATAATTCACCCCTCCACTTT. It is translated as CASSLYNSPLHF.

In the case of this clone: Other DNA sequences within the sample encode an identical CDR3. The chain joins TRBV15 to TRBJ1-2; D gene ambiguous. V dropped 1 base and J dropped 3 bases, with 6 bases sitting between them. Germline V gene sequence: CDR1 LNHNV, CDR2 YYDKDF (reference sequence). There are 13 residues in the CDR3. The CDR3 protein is CATSRGTDYGYTF. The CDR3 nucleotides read TGTGCCACCAGCAGAGGAACGGACTATGGCTACACCTTC.

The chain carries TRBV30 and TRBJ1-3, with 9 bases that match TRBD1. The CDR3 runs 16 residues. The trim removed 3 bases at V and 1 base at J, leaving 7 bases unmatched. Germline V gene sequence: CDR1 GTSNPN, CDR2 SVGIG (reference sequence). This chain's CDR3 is CAWRQGQGLSGNTIYF. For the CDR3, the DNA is TGTGCCTGGAGACAAGGACAGGGGCTGTCTGGAAACACCATATATTTT.

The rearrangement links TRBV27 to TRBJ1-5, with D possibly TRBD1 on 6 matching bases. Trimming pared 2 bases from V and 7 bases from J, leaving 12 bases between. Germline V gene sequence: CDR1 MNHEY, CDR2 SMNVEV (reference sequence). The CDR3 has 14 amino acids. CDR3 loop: CASSLEGGRQPQHF. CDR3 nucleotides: TGTGCCAGCAGTTTAGAGGGGGGGAGGCAGCCCCAGCATTTT.

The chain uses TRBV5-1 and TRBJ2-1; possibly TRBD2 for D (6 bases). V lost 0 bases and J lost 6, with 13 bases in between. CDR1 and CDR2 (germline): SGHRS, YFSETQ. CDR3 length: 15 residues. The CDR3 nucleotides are TGCGCCAGCAGCTTGGCGGGGGACTGGCGCAATGAGCAGTTCTTC. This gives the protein CASSLAGDWRNEQFF. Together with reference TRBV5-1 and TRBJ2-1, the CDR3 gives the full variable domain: KAGVTQTPRYLIKTRGQQVTLSCSPISGHRSVSWYQQTPGQGLQFLFEYFSETQRNKGNFPGRFSGRQFSNSRSEMNVSTLELGDSALYLCASSLAGDWRNEQFFGPGTRLTVL.

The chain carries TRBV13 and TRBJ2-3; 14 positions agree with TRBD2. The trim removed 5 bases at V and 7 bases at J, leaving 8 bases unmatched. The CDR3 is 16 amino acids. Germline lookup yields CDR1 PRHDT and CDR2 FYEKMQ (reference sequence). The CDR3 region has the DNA TGTGCCAGCAGCGAAGCGACTAGCGGGAGGGCCAATACGCAGTATTTT. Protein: CASSEATSGRANTQYF.

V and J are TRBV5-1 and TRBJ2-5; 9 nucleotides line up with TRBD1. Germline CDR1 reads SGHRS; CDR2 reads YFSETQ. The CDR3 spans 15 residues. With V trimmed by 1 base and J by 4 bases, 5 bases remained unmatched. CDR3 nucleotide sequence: TGCGCCAGCAGCTTGTACAGGGGGCAAGTAGAGACCCAGTACTTC. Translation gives CASSLYRGQVETQYF.

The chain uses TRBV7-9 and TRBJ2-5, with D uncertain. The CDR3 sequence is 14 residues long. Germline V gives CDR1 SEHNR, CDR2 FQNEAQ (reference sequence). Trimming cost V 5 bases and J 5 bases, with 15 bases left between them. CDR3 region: CASSPSLGWETQYF. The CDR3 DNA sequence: TGTGCCAGCAGCCCCTCGTTGGGGTGGGAGACCCAGTACTTC.

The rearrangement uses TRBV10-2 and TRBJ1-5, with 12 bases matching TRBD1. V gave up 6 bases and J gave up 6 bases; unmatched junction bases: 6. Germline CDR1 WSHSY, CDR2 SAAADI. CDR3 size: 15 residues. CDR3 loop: CASRMGTGGPQPQHF. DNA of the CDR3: TGCGCCAGCAGAATGGGGACAGGGGGCCCTCAGCCCCAGCATTTT.

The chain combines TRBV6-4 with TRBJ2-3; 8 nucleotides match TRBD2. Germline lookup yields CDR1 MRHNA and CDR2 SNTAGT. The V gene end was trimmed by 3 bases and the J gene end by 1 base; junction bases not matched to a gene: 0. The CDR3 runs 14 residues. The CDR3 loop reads CASSEAGGTDTQYF. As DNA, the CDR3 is TGTGCCAGCAGTGAAGCGGGGGGCACAGATACGCAGTATTTT.

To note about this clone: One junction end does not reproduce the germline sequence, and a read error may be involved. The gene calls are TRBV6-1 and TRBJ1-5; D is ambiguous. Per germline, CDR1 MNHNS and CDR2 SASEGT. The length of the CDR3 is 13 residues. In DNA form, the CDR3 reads TGTGCCACCAGTGAGCGGTTAAATCAGCCCCAGCATTTT. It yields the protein CATSERLNQPQHF.

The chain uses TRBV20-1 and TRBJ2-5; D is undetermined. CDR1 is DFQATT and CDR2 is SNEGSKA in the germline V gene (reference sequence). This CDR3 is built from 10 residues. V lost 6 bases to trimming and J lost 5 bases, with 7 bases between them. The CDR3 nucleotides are TGCAGTGCCCATGTGGAGACCCAGTACTTC. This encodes CSAHVETQYF.

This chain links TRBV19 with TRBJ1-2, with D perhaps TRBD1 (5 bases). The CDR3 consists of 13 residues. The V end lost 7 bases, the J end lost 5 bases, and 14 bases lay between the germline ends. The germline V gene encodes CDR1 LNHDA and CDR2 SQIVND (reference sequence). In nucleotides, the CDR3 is TGTGCCAGTATCCCTTCGGGGGGGTATGGCTACACCTTC. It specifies CASIPSGGYGYTF.

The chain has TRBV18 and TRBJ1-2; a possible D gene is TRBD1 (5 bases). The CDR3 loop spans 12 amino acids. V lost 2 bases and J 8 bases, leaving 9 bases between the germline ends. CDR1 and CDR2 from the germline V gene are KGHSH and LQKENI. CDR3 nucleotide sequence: TGTGCCAGCTCACCAGGGGCAGAAGGCTACACCTTC. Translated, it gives CASSPGAEGYTF.

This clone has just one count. The CDR3: CASSSPPLAGVGDEQFF. In nucleotides, the CDR3 is TGTGCCAGCAGCTCCCCCCCCCTAGCGGGGGTTGGAGATGAGCAGTTCTTC. The V gene is TRBV7-3, the J gene TRBJ2-1, with 10 bases fitting TRBD2. The CDR3 has 17 amino acids. Germline V gene lookup returns CDR1 SGHTA and CDR2 FQGTGA. J gave up 8 bases and V 4 bases, and 14 bases lay outside the gene matches. The variable domain in full, with the rest retrieved from reference TRBV7-3 and TRBJ2-1, is GAGVSQTPSNKVTEKGKYVELRCDPISGHTALYWYRQSLGQGPEFLIYFQGTGAADDSGLPNDRFFAVRPEGSVSTLKIQRTERGDSAVYLCASSSPPLAGVGDEQFFGPGTRLTVL.

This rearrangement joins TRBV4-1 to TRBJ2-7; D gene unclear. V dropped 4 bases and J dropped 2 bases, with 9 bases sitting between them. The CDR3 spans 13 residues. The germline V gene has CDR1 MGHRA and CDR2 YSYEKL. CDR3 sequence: CASSRDSTYEQYF. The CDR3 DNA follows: TGCGCCAGCAGCCGAGACTCCACCTACGAGCAGTACTTC.

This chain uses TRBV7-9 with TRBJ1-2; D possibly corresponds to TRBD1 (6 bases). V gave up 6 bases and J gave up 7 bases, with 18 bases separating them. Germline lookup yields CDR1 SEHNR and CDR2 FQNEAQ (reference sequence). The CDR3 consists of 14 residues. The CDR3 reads CASSYEQGTLGYTF. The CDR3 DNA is TGTGCCAGCAGTTACGAACAGGGTACGCTTGGCTACACCTTC.

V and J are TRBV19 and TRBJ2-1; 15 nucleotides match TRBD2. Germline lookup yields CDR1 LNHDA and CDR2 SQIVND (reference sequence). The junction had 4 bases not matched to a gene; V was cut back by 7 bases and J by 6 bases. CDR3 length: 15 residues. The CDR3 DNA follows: TGTGCCAGTACGCCGGGACTAGCGGGAGGCAATGAGCAGTTCTTC. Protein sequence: CASTPGLAGGNEQFF.

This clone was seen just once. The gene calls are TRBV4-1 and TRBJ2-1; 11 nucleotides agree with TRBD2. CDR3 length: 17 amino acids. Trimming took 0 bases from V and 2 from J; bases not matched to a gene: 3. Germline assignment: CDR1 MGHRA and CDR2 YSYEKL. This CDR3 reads CASSQDSGGAPYNEQFF. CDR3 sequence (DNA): TGCGCCAGCAGCCAAGATAGCGGGGGGGCCCCCTACAATGAGCAGTTCTTC.

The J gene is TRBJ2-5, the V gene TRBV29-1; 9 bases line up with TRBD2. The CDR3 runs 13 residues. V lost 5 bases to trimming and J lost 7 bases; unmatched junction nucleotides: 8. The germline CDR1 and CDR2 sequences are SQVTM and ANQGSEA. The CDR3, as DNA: TGCAGCGTTTTAGGCGGGGGGGCGGGGACCCAGTACTTC. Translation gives CSVLGGGAGTQYF. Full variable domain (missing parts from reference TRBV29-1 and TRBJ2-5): SAVISQKPSRDICQRGTSLTIQCQVDSQVTMMFWYRQQPGQSLTLIATANQGSEATYESGFVIDKFPISRPNLTFSTLTVSNMSPEDSSIYLCSVLGGGAGTQYFGPGTRLLVL.

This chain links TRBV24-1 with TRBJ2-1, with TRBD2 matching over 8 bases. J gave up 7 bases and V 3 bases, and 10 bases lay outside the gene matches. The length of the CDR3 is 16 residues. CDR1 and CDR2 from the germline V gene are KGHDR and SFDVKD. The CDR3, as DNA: TGTGCCACCAGTGATCCGCGAGCGGGAGTATTAAATGAGCAGTTCTTC. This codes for CATSDPRAGVLNEQFF.

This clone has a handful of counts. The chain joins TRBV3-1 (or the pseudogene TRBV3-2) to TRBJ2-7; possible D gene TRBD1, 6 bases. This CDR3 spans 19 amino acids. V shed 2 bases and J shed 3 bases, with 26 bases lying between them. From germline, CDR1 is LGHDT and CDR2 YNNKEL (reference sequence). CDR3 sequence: CASSQPGHALASRSYEQYF. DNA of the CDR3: TGTGCCAGCAGCCAACCGGGACACGCGCTCGCTAGCAGAAGCTACGAGCAGTACTTC.